Described below is a single T cell receptor (beta chain) sequence and its context. Its antigen is unknown. This record comes from a study of identical twins. Study-wide results and caveats: Insertions were fewer in abundant cord blood beta clonotypes, whereas memory repertoires showed none of this pattern.

V lost 6 bases and J lost 9, with 13 bases in between. The CDR3 loop spans 12 amino acids. TCRdb passed the 5' RACE reads through MiXCR, listing each CDR3 protein once. The table has about 520,000 distinct CDR3 sequences, roughly 21% seen once; the top ten hold about 0.91%. These data are also associated with another study on T cells expressing NK-cell markers. That study adds: NKG2C+ dominant clonotype frequencies in roughly six donors were roughly 1.0-7.0% of CD8+ T cells.

The sequenced sample was CD4+ T cells sorted from blood. The chain joins TRBV12-3 or TRBV12-4 to TRBJ2-3; D is perhaps TRBD1 (5 bases). This TCR was recovered from a young woman in good health. CDR3 DNA: TGTGCCAGCAGCTGGGGCAGTTGGACGCAGTATTTT. Its protein product is CASSWGSWTQYF.